The 21 T cell receptor beta chains given below trace back to one sample, sequenced in a study of T cell responses to AZD1222 COVID-19 vaccine. The table came from immunoSEQ multiplex PCR; TCRdb's copy has only in-frame clones and leaves some out. The sample carries some 200,000 clones, about 93% recorded once. The material was peripheral blood, obtained 28 days after the second AZD1222 dose. All receptors derive from an adult who received the AZD1222 COVID-19 vaccine.

This clone appeared once. The chain links TRBV3-1 (or the pseudogene TRBV3-2) to TRBJ1-6; D unclear. This CDR3 is 12 amino acids long. Germline-derived CDR1 and CDR2 are LGHDT and YNNKEL (reference sequence). V was shortened by 6 bases and J by 5 bases, with 5 bases between the two germline ends. The CDR3 reads CASSYHNSPLHF. CDR3 nucleotide sequence: TGTGCCAGCAGTTACCATAATTCACCCCTCCACTTT.

The V gene is TRBV7-9, the J gene TRBJ1-4, with 7 bases aligning to TRBD1. CDR3 length: 14 amino acids. Germline-derived CDR1 and CDR2 are SEHNR and FQNEAQ (reference sequence). V shed 5 bases, J shed 4 bases, and the junction held 4 bases outside the gene matches. This chain's CDR3 is CASSPGQDNEKLFF. CDR3 DNA sequence: TGTGCCAGCAGCCCCGGACAGGATAATGAAAAACTGTTTTTT.

The rearrangement links TRBV5-1 to TRBJ1-1, with 10 bases identical to TRBD1. The CDR3 sequence is 15 residues long. In germline, CDR1 is SGHRS, CDR2 YFSETQ. Germline trimming cut 3 bases from V and 1 base from J; bases unmatched to any gene: 3. In DNA form, the CDR3 reads TGCGCCAGCAGCTCCCGGACAGGGGGGAACACTGAAGCTTTCTTT. Encoded protein: CASSSRTGGNTEAFF. Using reference TRBV5-1 and TRBJ1-1 for the parts outside the CDR3, the full variable domain is KAGVTQTPRYLIKTRGQQVTLSCSPISGHRSVSWYQQTPGQGLQFLFEYFSETQRNKGNFPGRFSGRQFSNSRSEMNVSTLELGDSALYLCASSSRTGGNTEAFFGQGTRLTVV.

The genes are TRBV6-5 and TRBJ1-5; a weak D match, TRBD1 (5 bases). CDR3 length equals 14 residues. Germline assignment: CDR1 MNHEY and CDR2 SVGAGI. Trimming shortened V by 5 bases and J by 4 bases, and 12 bases separated the two germline ends. In nucleotides, the CDR3 is TGTGCCAGCAGTACAGGAGGGGAAAATCAGCCCCAGCATTTT. Its protein product is CASSTGGENQPQHF.

V usage is TRBV7-2 and J usage is TRBJ1-6; D not certain. V was trimmed by 5 bases and J by 14 bases, leaving 16 bases between them. Germline loops: CDR1 SGHTA, CDR2 FQGNSA. This CDR3 has 13 residues. CDR3: CASSQDRVGTLHF. The CDR3 DNA reads as TGTGCCAGCAGCCAGGACCGCGTTGGTACCCTCCACTTT.

The V call is TRBV19, the J call TRBJ1-1, with D possibly TRBD1 on 5 matching bases. Trimming took off 0 bases at V and 1 base at J, with 9 bases between the two ends. CDR3 size: 15 residues. Looked up from germline, CDR1 is LNHDA and CDR2 is SQIVND (reference sequence). Written as DNA, the CDR3 is TGTGCCAGTAGTATAGAGACAGTCCGGAACACTGAAGCTTTCTTT. Protein: CASSIETVRNTEAFF.

The V and J genes are TRBV9 and TRBJ2-7; no definite D call. The ends were cut back, 3 bases at V and 4 bases at J, with 11 bases in the middle. CDR1 and CDR2 from the germline V gene are SGDLS and YYNGEE. CDR3 size: 13 residues. The CDR3 sequence: CASSETESYEQYF. CDR3 nucleotide sequence: TGTGCCAGCAGCGAAACCGAATCTTACGAGCAGTACTTC.

This clone was seen only once. The same CDR3 can be traced to other DNA sequences in this sample. This chain connects TRBV28 to TRBJ1-5; D unresolved. V dropped 3 bases and J dropped 4 bases, with 4 bases sitting between them. Germline CDR1 MDHEN, CDR2 SYDVKM. The CDR3 is made up of 12 amino acids. The CDR3 loop reads CASSFGNQPQHF. Here the CDR3 DNA reads TGTGCCAGCAGTTTCGGTAATCAGCCCCAGCATTTT.

The chain uses TRBV9 and TRBJ1-3; tentatively, D is TRBD1 (5 bases). Germline CDR1 reads SGDLS; CDR2 reads YYNGEE. The CDR3 extends over 13 amino acids. Trimming shortened V by 4 bases and J by 8 bases, and 13 bases separated the two germline ends. CDR3 in amino acids: CASSQGEGYTIYF. The CDR3 nucleotides read TGTGCCAGCAGCCAAGGGGAGGGATACACCATATATTTT.

The rearrangement links TRBV7-9 to TRBJ2-1, with 9 nucleotides matching TRBD2. Looked up from germline, CDR1 is SEHNR and CDR2 is FQNEAQ (reference sequence). The length of the CDR3 is 16 residues. V lost 5 bases to trimming and J lost 1 base; unmatched junction nucleotides: 6. Here the CDR3 DNA reads TGTGCCAGCAGCGCCCTAGCGGGGCTTTCCTACAATGAGCAGTTCTTC. This translates into CASSALAGLSYNEQFF. Full variable domain (outside the CDR3, taken from reference TRBV7-9 and TRBJ2-1): DTGVSQNPRHKITKRGQNVTFRCDPISEHNRLYWYRQTLGQGPEFLTYFQNEAQLEKSRLLSDRFSAERPKGSFSTLEIQRTEQGDSAMYLCASSALAGLSYNEQFFGPGTRLTVL.

The V gene is TRBV9, the J gene TRBJ2-3, with D tentatively TRBD1 (5 bases). CDR3 size: 14 residues. V was shortened by 3 bases and J by 1 base, with 9 bases between the two germline ends. The germline CDR1 and CDR2 sequences are SGDLS and YYNGEE. CDR3 region: CASSGGRGTDTQYF. CDR3 nucleotides: TGTGCCAGCAGCGGGGGCCGGGGCACAGATACGCAGTATTTT. The full variable domain, rest sourced from reference TRBV9 and TRBJ2-3, is DSGVTQTPKHLITATGQRVTLRCSPRSGDLSVYWYQQSLDQGLQFLIQYYNGEERAKGNILERFSAQQFPDLHSELNLSSLELGDSALYFCASSGGRGTDTQYFGPGTRLTVL.

The rearrangement links TRBV6-5 to TRBJ1-1, with 9 bases matching TRBD1. Per germline, CDR1 MNHEY and CDR2 SVGAGI. Unmatched junction bases numbered 7, after V lost 5 bases and J lost 3 bases. The CDR3 loop spans 15 amino acids. CDR3 loop: CASSLQGALDTEAFF. CDR3 bases: TGTGCCAGCAGTCTACAGGGGGCGCTGGACACTGAAGCTTTCTTT.

The V call is TRBV3-1 (or the pseudogene TRBV3-2), the J call TRBJ1-4; the D gene is possibly TRBD1 (5 bases). The CDR3 is made up of 17 amino acids. Germline CDR1 and CDR2: LGHDT and YNNKEL (reference sequence). V was pared by 1 base and J by 0 bases, with 12 bases between. The CDR3 reads CASSQGDGVATNEKLFF. The CDR3 coding sequence is TGTGCCAGCAGCCAAGGGGACGGCGTTGCAACTAATGAAAAACTGTTTTTT.

The genes are TRBV2 and TRBJ2-3; no clear D gene. This CDR3 comprises 13 residues. V was pared by 1 base and J by 2 bases, with 4 bases between. Per germline, CDR1 SNHLY and CDR2 FYNNEI. The CDR3 here is CASSEGHTDTQYF. The CDR3 nucleotides read TGTGCCAGCAGTGAAGGGCACACAGATACGCAGTATTTT.

The chain joins TRBV7-3 to TRBJ1-2; D is undetermined. CDR3 length equals 14 residues. Germline V lookup: CDR1 SGHTA, CDR2 FQGTGA. V lost 5 bases to trimming and J lost 4 bases, with 14 bases between them. CDR3 in DNA: TGTGCCAGCAGCCCGATTGCGGCCAGCTATGGCTACACCTTC. Encoded protein: CASSPIAASYGYTF.

This chain connects TRBV5-1 to TRBJ1-1; D is uncertain. CDR3 length: 16 residues. The germline V gene has CDR1 SGHRS and CDR2 YFSETQ. The germline V and J ends were trimmed by 0 bases and 4 bases, with 16 bases remaining between them. The CDR3 is CASSLVAGSEGTEAFF. The CDR3 region has the DNA TGCGCCAGCAGCTTGGTGGCCGGGTCCGAAGGCACTGAAGCTTTCTTT.

The CDR3 spells CASSLRSAVGNEQFF. CDR3 in DNA: TGCGCCAGCAGTCTCCGTAGCGCAGTGGGCAATGAGCAGTTCTTC. V gene TRBV23-1 combines with J gene TRBJ2-1; TRBD2 is a possible D gene (5 bases). TRBV23-1 is noted as an ORF with a role that remains uncertain. Trimming removed 4 bases from V and 6 bases from J, with 16 bases in between. The CDR3 spans 15 residues.

The chain recombines TRBV12-5 with TRBJ1-4; 10 bases fit TRBD1. There are 19 residues in the CDR3. The trim removed 4 bases at V and 2 bases at J, leaving 13 bases unmatched. In germline, CDR1 is LGHNT, CDR2 FRNRAP. The chain's CDR3 is CASGWAGTGAPRTNEKLFF. The CDR3 region has the DNA TGTGCTAGTGGTTGGGCCGGGACAGGGGCCCCCAGGACTAATGAAAAACTGTTTTTT. The variable domain in full, completed from reference TRBV12-5 and TRBJ1-4, reads DARVTQTPRHKVTEMGQEVTMRCQPILGHNTVFWYRQTMMQGLELLAYFRNRAPLDDSGMPKDRFSAEMPDATLATLKIQPSEPRDSAVYFCASGWAGTGAPRTNEKLFFGSGTQLSVL.

The gene calls are TRBV19 and TRBJ1-3; D remains ambiguous. The length of the CDR3 is 17 residues. CDR1 and CDR2 from the germline V gene are LNHDA and SQIVND (reference sequence). The germline V and J ends were trimmed by 6 bases and 0 bases, with 18 bases remaining between them. The CDR3 bases are TGTGCCAGTAGCAAAAATCCGACGGGGAGCTCTGGAAACACCATATATTTT. It is translated as CASSKNPTGSSGNTIYF.

The rearrangement links TRBV27 to TRBJ1-1, with TRBD1 as a possible D gene (6 bases). CDR1 MNHEY and CDR2 SMNVEV come from the germline V gene (reference sequence). The V end was cut by 4 bases, the J end by 5 bases, with 11 bases between. The CDR3 spans 13 residues. CDR3 in DNA: TGTGCCAGCAGTTACAGGGTATCGACTGAAGCTTTCTTT. Encoded protein: CASSYRVSTEAFF.

The chain is built from TRBV12-2 and TRBJ2-1; the table assigns TRBD1, which was not confirmed against the DNA. TRBV12-2 is given as a pseudogene. The CDR3 contains 17 residues. The DNA for the CDR3 is TGTGCAAGTCGCTTACTTCCGACCGGGACAACCTACAATGAGCAGTTCTTC. This translates into CASRLLPTGTTYNEQFF.